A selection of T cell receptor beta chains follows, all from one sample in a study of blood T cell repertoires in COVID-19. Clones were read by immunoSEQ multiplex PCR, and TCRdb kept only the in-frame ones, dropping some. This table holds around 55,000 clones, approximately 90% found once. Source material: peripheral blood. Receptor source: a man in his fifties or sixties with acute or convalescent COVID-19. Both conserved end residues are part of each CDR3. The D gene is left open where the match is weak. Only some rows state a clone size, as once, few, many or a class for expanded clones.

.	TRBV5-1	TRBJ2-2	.	CASSSTEANTGELFF	TGCGCCAGCAGCTCGACAGAAGCGAACACCGGGGAGCTGTTTTTT
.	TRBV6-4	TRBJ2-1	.	CASSDIGVRVNEQFF	TGTGCCAGCAGTGACATAGGGGTCAGGGTAAATGAGCAGTTCTTC
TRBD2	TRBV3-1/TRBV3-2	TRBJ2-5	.	CASSQEVMTSGRETQYF	TGTGCCAGCAGCCAAGAAGTTATGACTAGCGGGAGAGAGACCCAGTACTTC
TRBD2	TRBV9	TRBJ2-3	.	CASSPSGRRGTDTQYF	TGTGCCAGCAGCCCTAGCGGGAGGAGGGGCACAGATACGCAGTATTTT
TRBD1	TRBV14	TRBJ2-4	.	CASSQRTGIKNIQYF	TGTGCCAGCAGCCAGAGGACAGGAATCAAAAACATTCAGTACTTC
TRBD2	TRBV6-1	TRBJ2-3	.	CASSERVAGASDTQYF	TGTGCCAGCAGTGAAAGGGTAGCGGGAGCTTCGGATACGCAGTATTTT
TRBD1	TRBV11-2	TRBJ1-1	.	CASSPDRGTEAFF	TGTGCCAGCAGCCCCGACAGGGGCACTGAAGCTTTCTTT
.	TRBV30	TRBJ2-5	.	CAWSRVLQETQYF	TGTGCCTGGAGTCGGGTCCTACAAGAGACCCAGTACTTC
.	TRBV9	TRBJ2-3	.	CASSRSRGKDTQYF	TGTGCCAGCAGCCGGAGCAGGGGCAAGGATACGCAGTATTTT
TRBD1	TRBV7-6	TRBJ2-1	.	CASSSLNQGAANNEQFF	TGTGCCAGCAGCTCGCTTAACCAGGGGGCCGCGAACAATGAGCAGTTCTTC
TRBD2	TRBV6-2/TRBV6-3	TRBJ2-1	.	CASSYVFSGRNNEQFF	TGTGCCAGCAGTTACGTCTTTAGCGGGAGGAACAATGAGCAGTTCTTC
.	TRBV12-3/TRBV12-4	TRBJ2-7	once	CASSFRGYEQYF	TGTGCCAGCAGCTTCCGGGGCTACGAGCAGTACTTC
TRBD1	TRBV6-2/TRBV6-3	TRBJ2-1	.	CASSRSWDRVNEQFF	TGTGCCAGCAGTAGGTCTTGGGACAGGGTGAATGAGCAGTTCTTC
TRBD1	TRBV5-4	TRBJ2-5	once	CASTLDRGHRGETQYF	TGTGCCTCGACTTTGGACAGGGGCCATCGCGGAGAGACCCAGTACTTC
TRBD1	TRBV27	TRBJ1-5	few	CASSPRDSYSNQPQHF	TGTGCCAGCAGTCCCCGGGACAGCTATAGCAATCAGCCCCAGCATTTT
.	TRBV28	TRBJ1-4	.	CASRPPPGAKLFF	TGTGCCAGCAGACCACCGCCGGGAGCAAAACTGTTTTTT
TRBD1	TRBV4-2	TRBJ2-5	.	CASSDTDRGKETQYF	TGTGCCAGCAGCGACACGGACAGGGGGAAAGAGACCCAGTACTTC
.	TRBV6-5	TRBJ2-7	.	CASSPGGGGFYEQYF	TGTGCCAGCAGCCCGGGGGGAGGGGGGTTCTACGAGCAGTACTTC
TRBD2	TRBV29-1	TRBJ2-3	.	CSVEGSTSGRVATDTQYF	TGCAGCGTTGAAGGAAGCACTAGCGGGAGGGTTGCCACAGATACGCAGTATTTT
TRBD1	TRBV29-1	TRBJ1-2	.	CSVPGQGANYGYTF	TGCAGCGTCCCGGGACAGGGGGCTAACTATGGCTACACCTTC
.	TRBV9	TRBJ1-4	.	CASSPGTPEKLFF	TGTGCCAGCAGCCCCGGGACACCTGAAAAACTGTTTTTT
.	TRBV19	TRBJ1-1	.	CASSTTATVGTEAFF	TGTGCCAGTAGTACGACCGCGACAGTAGGCACTGAAGCTTTCTTT
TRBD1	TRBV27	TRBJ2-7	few	CASRNRDSGHEQYF	TGTGCCAGCAGAAACCGGGACAGCGGCCACGAGCAGTACTTC
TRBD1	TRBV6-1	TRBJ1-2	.	CASSEERGHGYTF	TGTGCCAGCAGTGAAGAAAGGGGGCATGGCTACACCTTC
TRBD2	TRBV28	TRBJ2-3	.	CASRLAGRTDTQYF	TGTGCCAGCAGACTAGCGGGACGCACAGATACGCAGTATTTT
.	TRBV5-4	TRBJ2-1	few	CASSWELGTNNEQFF	TGTGCCAGCAGCTGGGAGCTCGGGACAAACAATGAGCAGTTCTTC